One sample yielded the 18 T cell receptor beta chains listed below, sequenced in a study of cytomegalovirus exposure and HLA in healthy donors. 60 Vbeta and 13 Jbeta primers were used in PCR. Sequencing was performed with immunoSEQ multiplex PCR; in TCRdb, only in-frame clones are kept and a portion is missing. The table has 100,000 to 150,000 clones, about 78% seen once; the top ten hold about 7.9%. The source material was PBMCs. Receptor source: a woman aged 40 to 50 in good health and CMV-seropositive.

V usage is TRBV5-4 and J usage is TRBJ2-5; 9 nucleotides align to TRBD2. This CDR3 region has 16 residues. Germline V gene lookup returns CDR1 SGHNT and CDR2 YYREEE (reference sequence). V shed 4 bases, J shed 5 bases, and the junction held 12 bases outside the gene matches. CDR3: CASSSQRGASMETQYF. Here the CDR3 DNA reads TGTGCCAGCAGCAGTCAGCGGGGGGCTAGTATGGAGACCCAGTACTTC.

This clone showed up just a few times. The rearrangement uses TRBV27 and TRBJ1-5; D is perhaps TRBD1 (5 bases). Germline assignment: CDR1 MNHEY and CDR2 SMNVEV (reference sequence). V was clipped by 6 bases and J by 7 bases, with 10 bases between them. The CDR3 runs 12 residues. CDR3 bases: TGTGCCAGCAGCCAAAGGGGACAGCCCCAGCATTTT. It encodes CASSQRGQPQHF.

The chain employs TRBV5-1 and TRBJ2-2; perhaps TRBD2 as D (6 bases). V lost 4 bases, J lost 3 bases, and 19 bases lay in between. The CDR3 sequence is 17 residues long. From germline, CDR1 is SGHRS and CDR2 YFSETQ. The CDR3, as DNA: TGCGCCAGCAGCCAGGTCCCTAGCGCTCTAGACACCGGGGAGCTGTTTTTT. It specifies CASSQVPSALDTGELFF.

J is TRBJ1-1 and V is TRBV7-8; TRBD1 agrees at 7 bases. Germline V lookup: CDR1 SGHVS, CDR2 FQNEAQ. The V gene end was trimmed by 1 base and the J gene end by 5 bases; junction bases not matched to a gene: 7. This CDR3 spans 15 amino acids. The CDR3 bases are TGTGCCAGCAGCTTAGGGGCGACAGGGCAAACTGAAGCTTTCTTT. Its translation: CASSLGATGQTEAFF.

For the CDR3, the DNA is TGTGCCACCAGCAGAGGCCCGGGGAACTATGGCTACACCTTC. It codes for CATSRGPGNYGYTF. This sequence joins TRBV15 and TRBJ1-2; no clear D. CDR1 is LNHNV, CDR2 YYDKDF, per germline (reference sequence). V was trimmed by 1 base and J by 2 bases, leaving 8 bases between them. CDR3 length: 14 amino acids.

This rearrangement joins TRBV5-1 to TRBJ2-7, with TRBD2 identical over 9 bases. CDR1 is SGHRS and CDR2 is YFSETQ in the germline V gene. V was clipped by 4 bases and J by 4 bases; unmatched bases: 12. The CDR3 runs to 16 residues. CDR3 DNA sequence: TGCGCCAGCAGCGCCTGGCCGGCGGGGGGGACATACGAGCAGTACTTC. Its translation is CASSAWPAGGTYEQYF.

The chain has TRBV9 and TRBJ2-5, with a possible D match to TRBD2 (6 bases). The germline gives CDR1 SGDLS, CDR2 YYNGEE. This CDR3 contains 15 residues. The ends were cut back, 2 bases at V and 5 bases at J, with 16 bases in the middle. CDR3 coding DNA: TGTGCCAGCAGCGTCCTAGGAGGGGATGGGGAGACCCAGTACTTC. It is translated as CASSVLGGDGETQYF.

This clone was seen just once. This chain uses TRBV7-2 with TRBJ1-1, with 10 nucleotides matching TRBD1. The length of the CDR3 is 16 residues. Germline V lookup: CDR1 SGHTA, CDR2 FQGNSA. V lost 5 bases, J lost 3 bases, and 9 bases stayed unmatched. The CDR3: CASSLGTGVGYTEAFF. CDR3 sequence (DNA): TGTGCCAGCAGCCTCGGGACAGGGGTGGGGTACACTGAAGCTTTCTTT.

Only one count was recorded for this clone. The chain recombines TRBV25-1 with TRBJ2-3; TRBD2 matches 10 bases. Germline assignment: CDR1 MGHDK and CDR2 SYGVNS. There are 18 residues in the CDR3. The V segment lost 0 bases and the J segment 6 bases; nucleotides outside the gene matches: 12. In DNA form, the CDR3 reads TGTGCCAGCAGTGAATATTCAACTAGCGGGGCCTTACGGGATACGCAGTATTTT. It is translated as CASSEYSTSGALRDTQYF.

The chain combines TRBV11-3 with TRBJ2-1; TRBD2 might be the D (5 bases). Germline V gene data show CDR1 as SGHNT and CDR2 as YENEEA. The CDR3 spans 14 residues. Trimming pared 4 bases from V and 6 bases from J, leaving 13 bases between. The CDR3 spells CASSSGRGPNEQFF. For the CDR3, the DNA is TGTGCCAGCAGCTCTGGACGGGGTCCCAATGAGCAGTTCTTC.

Only a few counts were recorded for this clone. The rearrangement links TRBV28 to TRBJ1-2; 9 positions agree with TRBD1. CDR1 is MDHEN and CDR2 is SYDVKM in the germline V gene. The CDR3 has 15 residues. V was pared by 5 bases and J by 7 bases, with 11 bases of the junction left unmatched. For the CDR3, the DNA is TGTGCCAGCAGTCCCCACAGGGGGCCTGTCGGTGGCTACACCTTC. Its translation: CASSPHRGPVGGYTF.

The V and J genes are TRBV5-6 and TRBJ1-6; the D gene is possibly TRBD1 (6 bases). The ends were cut back, 3 bases at V and 7 bases at J, with 11 bases in the middle. Germline-derived CDR1 and CDR2 are SGHDT and YYEEEE. The CDR3 runs to 14 residues. The CDR3 nucleotides read TGTGCCAGCAGCTGGATCCAGGGGAATTCACCCCTCCACTTT. As protein: CASSWIQGNSPLHF.

The chain joins TRBV4-3 to TRBJ2-5; 10 nucleotides match TRBD2. Germline V gene data show CDR1 as LGHNA and CDR2 as YSLEER. The CDR3 has 17 residues. V shed 0 bases, J shed 0 bases, and the junction held 4 bases outside the gene matches. In DNA, the CDR3 is TGCGCCAGCAGCCAAGATCTCCTAGCGGGGGACCAAGAGACCCAGTACTTC. The encoded protein is CASSQDLLAGDQETQYF.

CDR3 nucleotide sequence: TGTGCCAGCAGCTTGGCCGAAAGCGGGCGGGGGGGCACAGATACGCAGTATTTT. It translates to CASSLAESGRGGTDTQYF. The rearrangement uses TRBV5-4 and TRBJ2-3; 8 nucleotides line up with TRBD2. V lost 0 bases and J lost 1; bases outside the gene matches: 10. Germline V gene sequence: CDR1 SGHNT, CDR2 YYREEE (reference sequence). The CDR3 is 18 amino acids.

CDR3: CASSRGTANSYGYTF. DNA for the CDR3: TGCGCCAGCAGCCGAGGGACAGCTAATTCCTATGGCTACACCTTC. The chain combines TRBV4-3 with TRBJ1-2, with 7 nucleotides matching TRBD1. V gave up 4 bases and J gave up 4 bases; unmatched junction bases: 9. The germline gives CDR1 LGHNA, CDR2 YSLEER. The CDR3 is 15 residues long.

This chain links TRBV5-4 with TRBJ2-1, with D unresolved. V was cut by 0 bases and J by 0 bases, with 7 bases left in between. This CDR3 is built from 15 residues. Germline V gene data show CDR1 as SGHNT and CDR2 as YYREEE (reference sequence). CDR3 loop: CASSLDYLSYNEQFF. The CDR3 nucleotides are TGTGCCAGCAGCTTGGACTACCTCTCCTACAATGAGCAGTTCTTC.

The chain uses TRBV21-1 and TRBJ2-7; the table's D gene call, TRBD1, was not cross checked with the DNA. TRBV21-1 is annotated as a pseudogene. The CDR3 is 18 amino acids. The CDR3 DNA reads as TGTGCCAGCAGCAAAATTTGCCCCCGAACAGGGGGCTACGACGAGCAGTACTTC. Encoded protein: CASSKICPRTGGYDEQYF.

The rearrangement links TRBV5-6 to TRBJ1-4; TRBD1 aligns across 7 bases. Unmatched junction bases numbered 4, after V lost 0 bases and J lost 8 bases. The CDR3 extends over 14 amino acids. The V gene's germline CDR1 is SGHDT and CDR2 YYEEEE. Written as DNA, the CDR3 is TGTGCCAGCAGCTTGGGACAGGGTCACGAAAAACTGTTTTTT. This gives the protein CASSLGQGHEKLFF.